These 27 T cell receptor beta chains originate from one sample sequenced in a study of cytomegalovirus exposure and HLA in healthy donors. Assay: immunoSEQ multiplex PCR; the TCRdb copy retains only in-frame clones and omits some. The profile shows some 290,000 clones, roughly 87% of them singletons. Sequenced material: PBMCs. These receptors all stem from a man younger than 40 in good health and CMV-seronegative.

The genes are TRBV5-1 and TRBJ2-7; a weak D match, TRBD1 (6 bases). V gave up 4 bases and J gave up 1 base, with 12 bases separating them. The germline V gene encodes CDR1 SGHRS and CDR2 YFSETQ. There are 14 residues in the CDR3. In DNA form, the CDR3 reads TGCGCCAGCAGCGGCCGGGACAAATCCTACGAGCAGTACTTC. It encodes CASSGRDKSYEQYF.

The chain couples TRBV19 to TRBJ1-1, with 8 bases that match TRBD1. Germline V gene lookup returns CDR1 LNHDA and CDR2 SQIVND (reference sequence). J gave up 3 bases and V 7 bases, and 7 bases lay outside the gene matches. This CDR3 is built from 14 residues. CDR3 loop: CASTSDRVYTEAFF. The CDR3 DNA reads TGTGCCAGTACCTCGGACAGGGTTTACACTGAAGCTTTCTTT.

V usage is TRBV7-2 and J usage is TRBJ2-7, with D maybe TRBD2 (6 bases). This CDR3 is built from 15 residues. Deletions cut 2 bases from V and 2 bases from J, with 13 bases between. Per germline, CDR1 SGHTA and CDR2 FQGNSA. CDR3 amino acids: CASSLSGGNAYEQYF. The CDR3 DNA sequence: TGTGCCAGCAGCTTAAGTGGAGGGAATGCCTACGAGCAGTACTTC.

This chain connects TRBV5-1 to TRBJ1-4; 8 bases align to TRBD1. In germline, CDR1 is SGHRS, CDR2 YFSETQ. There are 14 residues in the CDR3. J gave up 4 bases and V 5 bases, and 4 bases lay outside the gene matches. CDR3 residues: CASSSTGVNEKLFF. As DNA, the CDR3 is TGCGCCAGCAGTTCGACAGGGGTTAATGAAAAACTGTTTTTT.

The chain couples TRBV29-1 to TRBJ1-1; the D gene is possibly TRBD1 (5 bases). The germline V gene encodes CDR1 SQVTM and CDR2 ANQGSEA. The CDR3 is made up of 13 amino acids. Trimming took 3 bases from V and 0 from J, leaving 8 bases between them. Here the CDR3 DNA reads TGCAGCGTTGATGACAGACTGAACACTGAAGCTTTCTTT. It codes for CSVDDRLNTEAFF.

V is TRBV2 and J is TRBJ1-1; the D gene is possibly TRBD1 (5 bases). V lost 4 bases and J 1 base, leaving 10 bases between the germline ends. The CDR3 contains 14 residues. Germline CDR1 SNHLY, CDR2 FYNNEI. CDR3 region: CASSGGTGNTEAFF. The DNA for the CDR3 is TGTGCCAGCAGTGGCGGCACAGGGAACACTGAAGCTTTCTTT.

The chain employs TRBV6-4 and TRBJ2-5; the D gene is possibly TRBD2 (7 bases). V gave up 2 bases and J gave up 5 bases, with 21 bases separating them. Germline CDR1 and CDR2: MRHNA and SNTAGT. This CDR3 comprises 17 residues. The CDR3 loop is CASSDTRGGADPETQYF. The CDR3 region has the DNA TGTGCCAGCAGTGACACTCGAGGGGGGGCAGATCCGGAGACCCAGTACTTC.

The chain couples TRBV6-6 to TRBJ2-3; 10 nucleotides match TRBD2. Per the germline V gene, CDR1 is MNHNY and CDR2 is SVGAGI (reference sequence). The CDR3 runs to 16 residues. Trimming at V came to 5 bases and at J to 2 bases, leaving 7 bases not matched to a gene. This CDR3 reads CASSLKRGGFTDTQYF. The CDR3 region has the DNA TGTGCCAGCAGTCTAAAGCGGGGGGGCTTCACAGATACGCAGTATTTT.

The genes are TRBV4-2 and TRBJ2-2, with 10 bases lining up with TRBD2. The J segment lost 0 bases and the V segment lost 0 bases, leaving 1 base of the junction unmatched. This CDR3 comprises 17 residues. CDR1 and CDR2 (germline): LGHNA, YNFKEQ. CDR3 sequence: CASSQDSGGSNTGELFF. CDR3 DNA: TGTGCCAGCAGCCAAGATAGCGGGGGGTCGAACACCGGGGAGCTGTTTTTT.

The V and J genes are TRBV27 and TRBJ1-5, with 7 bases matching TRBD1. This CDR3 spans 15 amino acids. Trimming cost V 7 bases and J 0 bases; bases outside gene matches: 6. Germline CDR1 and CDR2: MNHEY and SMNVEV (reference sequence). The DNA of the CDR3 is TGTGCCAGCAAAATGGGGACAGATAGCAATCAGCCCCAGCATTTT. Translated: CASKMGTDSNQPQHF.

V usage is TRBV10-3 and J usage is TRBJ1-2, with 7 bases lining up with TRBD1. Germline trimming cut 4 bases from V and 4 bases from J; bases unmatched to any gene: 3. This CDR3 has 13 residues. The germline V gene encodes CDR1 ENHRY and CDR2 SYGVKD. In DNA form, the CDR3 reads TGTGCCATCAGTGGACAGGGATTCTATGGCTACACCTTC. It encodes CAISGQGFYGYTF.

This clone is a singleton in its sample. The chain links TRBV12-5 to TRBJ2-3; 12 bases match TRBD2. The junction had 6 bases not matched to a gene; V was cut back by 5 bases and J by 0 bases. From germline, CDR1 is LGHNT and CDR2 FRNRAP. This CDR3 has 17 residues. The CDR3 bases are TGTGCTAGTGGTCTACTAGCGGGGGGAACTAGCACAGATACGCAGTATTTT. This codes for CASGLLAGGTSTDTQYF.

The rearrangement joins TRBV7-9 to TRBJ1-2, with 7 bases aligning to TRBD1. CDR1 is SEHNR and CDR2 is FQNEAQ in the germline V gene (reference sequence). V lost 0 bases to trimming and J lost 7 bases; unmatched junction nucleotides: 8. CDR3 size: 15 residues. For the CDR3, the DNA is TGTGCCAGCAGCTTAGCAAACAGGGGCCCTTCTGGCTACACCTTC. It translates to CASSLANRGPSGYTF.

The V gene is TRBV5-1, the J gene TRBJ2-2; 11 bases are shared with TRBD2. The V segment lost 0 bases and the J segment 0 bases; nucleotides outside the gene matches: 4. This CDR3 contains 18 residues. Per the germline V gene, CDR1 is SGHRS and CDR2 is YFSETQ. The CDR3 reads CASSLGLAGGTNTGELFF. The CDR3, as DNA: TGCGCCAGCAGCTTGGGTCTAGCGGGGGGCACGAACACCGGGGAGCTGTTTTTT.

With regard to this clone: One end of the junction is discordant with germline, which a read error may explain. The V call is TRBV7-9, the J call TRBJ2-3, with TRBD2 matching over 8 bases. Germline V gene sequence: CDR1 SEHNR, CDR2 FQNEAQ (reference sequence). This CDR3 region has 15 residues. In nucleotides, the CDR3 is TGTGCCAGCAGCTCTACAGTGGCGGGGCTAGCGGGTCCGGATTTT. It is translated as CASSSTVAGLAGPDF.

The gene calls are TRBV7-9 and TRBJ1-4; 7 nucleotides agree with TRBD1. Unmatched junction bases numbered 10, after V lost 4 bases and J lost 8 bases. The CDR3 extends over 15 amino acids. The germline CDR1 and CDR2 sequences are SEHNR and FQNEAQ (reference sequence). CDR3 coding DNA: TGTGCCAGCAGCTCATCGACAGGGAATAGAGAAAAACTGTTTTTT. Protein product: CASSSSTGNREKLFF.

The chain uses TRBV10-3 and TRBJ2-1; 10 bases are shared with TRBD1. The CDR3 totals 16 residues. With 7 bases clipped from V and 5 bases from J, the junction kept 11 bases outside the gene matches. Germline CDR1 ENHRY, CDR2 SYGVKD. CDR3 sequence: CAIITKDRGGHNEQFF. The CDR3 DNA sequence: TGTGCCATCATTACTAAGGACAGGGGGGGCCACAATGAGCAGTTCTTC.

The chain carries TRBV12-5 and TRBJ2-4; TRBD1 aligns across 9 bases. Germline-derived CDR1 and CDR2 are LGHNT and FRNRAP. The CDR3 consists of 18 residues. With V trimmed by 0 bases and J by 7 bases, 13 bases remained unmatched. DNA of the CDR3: TGTGCTAGTGGTTTGGTTCCCAAGGACAGGGGAGTTGCGAACATTCAGTACTTC. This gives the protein CASGLVPKDRGVANIQYF.

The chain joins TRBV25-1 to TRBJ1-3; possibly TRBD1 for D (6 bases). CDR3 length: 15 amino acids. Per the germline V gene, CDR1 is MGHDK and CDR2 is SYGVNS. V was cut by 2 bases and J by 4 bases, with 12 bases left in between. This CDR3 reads CASSERGGPGNTIYF. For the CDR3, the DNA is TGTGCCAGCAGTGAAAGGGGGGGGCCCGGAAACACCATATATTTT.

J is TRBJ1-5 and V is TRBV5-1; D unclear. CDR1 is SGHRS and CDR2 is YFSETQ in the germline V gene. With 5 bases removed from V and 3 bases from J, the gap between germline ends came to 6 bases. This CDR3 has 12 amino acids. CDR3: CASSKHNQPQHF. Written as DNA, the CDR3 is TGCGCCAGCAGTAAGCACAATCAGCCCCAGCATTTT.

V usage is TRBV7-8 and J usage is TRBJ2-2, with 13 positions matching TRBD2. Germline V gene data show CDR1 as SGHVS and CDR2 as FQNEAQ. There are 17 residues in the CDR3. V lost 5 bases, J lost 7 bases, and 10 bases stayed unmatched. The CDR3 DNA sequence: TGTGCCAGCAGCCCATACACTAGCGGGGGGGCCGGCGGGGAGCTGTTTTTT. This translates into CASSPYTSGGAGGELFF.

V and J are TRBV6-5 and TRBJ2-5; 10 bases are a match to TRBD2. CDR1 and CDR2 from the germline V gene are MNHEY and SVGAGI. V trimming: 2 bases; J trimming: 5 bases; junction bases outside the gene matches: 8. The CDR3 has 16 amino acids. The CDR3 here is CASSYGGSGGFETQYF. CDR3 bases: TGTGCCAGCAGTTACGGTGGTAGCGGGGGGTTTGAGACCCAGTACTTC.

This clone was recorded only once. The CDR3 reads CASSLDVRAASPLHF. DNA of the CDR3: TGTGCCAGCAGCTTAGACGTCAGGGCCGCCTCACCCCTCCACTTT. The chain recombines TRBV11-2 with TRBJ1-6, with a possible D match to TRBD1 (5 bases). Germline-derived CDR1 and CDR2 are SGHAT and FQNNGV. V was shortened by 0 bases and J by 10 bases, with 13 bases between the two germline ends. The CDR3 extends over 15 amino acids.

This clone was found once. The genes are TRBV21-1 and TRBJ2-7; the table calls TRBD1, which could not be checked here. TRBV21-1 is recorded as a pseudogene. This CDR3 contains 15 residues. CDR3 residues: CASSEPQGFTYEQYF. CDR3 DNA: TGTGCCAGCAGCGAACCCCAGGGGTTCACCTACGAGCAGTACTTC.

CDR3: CASSGLVQETQYF. The CDR3, as DNA: TGCGCCAGCAGCGGACTAGTGCAAGAGACCCAGTACTTC. The chain combines TRBV5-1 with TRBJ2-5; 7 bases align to TRBD2. Germline V gene sequence: CDR1 SGHRS, CDR2 YFSETQ. V shed 4 bases, J shed 2 bases, and the junction held 2 bases outside the gene matches. This CDR3 is 13 amino acids long.

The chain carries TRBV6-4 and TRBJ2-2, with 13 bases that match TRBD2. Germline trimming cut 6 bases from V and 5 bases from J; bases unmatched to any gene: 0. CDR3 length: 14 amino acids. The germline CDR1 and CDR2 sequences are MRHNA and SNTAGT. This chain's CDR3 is CASRTSGGTGELFF. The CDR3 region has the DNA TGTGCCAGCAGGACTAGCGGGGGGACCGGGGAGCTGTTTTTT.

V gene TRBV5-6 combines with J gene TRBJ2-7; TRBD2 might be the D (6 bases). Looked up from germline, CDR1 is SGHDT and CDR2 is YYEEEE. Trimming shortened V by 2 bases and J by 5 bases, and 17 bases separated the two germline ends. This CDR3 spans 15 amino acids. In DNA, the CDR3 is TGTGCCAGCAGCTTCGGAGGGGTGTACGTCCACGAGCAGTACTTC. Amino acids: CASSFGGVYVHEQYF.